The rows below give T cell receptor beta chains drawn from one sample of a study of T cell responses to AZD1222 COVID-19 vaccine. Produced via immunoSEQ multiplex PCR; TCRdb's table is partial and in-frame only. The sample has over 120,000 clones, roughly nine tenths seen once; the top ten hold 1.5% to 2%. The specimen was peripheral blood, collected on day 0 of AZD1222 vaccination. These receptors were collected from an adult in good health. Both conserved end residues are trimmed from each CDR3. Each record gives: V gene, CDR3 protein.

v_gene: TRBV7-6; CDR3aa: ASSLVWQGETQY
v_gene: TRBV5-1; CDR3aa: ASTYSGTSGSYEQY
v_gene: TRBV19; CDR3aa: ASNGRAGGNQPQH
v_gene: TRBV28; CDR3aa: ASGKGGAGYGYT
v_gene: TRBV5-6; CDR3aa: ASSLPGYEQF
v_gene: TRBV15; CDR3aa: ATSRDWDRQNNEQF
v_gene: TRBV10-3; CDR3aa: AISESGAPGQPQH
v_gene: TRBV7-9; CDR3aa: ASSNRQGSSYNEQF
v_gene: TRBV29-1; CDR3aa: SDDGGRNYGYT
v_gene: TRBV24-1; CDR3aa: ATQGYTGELF
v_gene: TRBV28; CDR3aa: ASSFFFEGPGGYT
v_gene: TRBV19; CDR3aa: ASSRPGTGQETQY
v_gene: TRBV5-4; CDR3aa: ASSPNPGQDTEAF
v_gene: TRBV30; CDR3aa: AWSVRGPQH
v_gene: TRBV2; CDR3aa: ASSEEDEQF
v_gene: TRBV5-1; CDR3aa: ASSSQGAGTEAF
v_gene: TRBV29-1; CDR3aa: SVERGGKTEAF
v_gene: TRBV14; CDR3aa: ASSQDGHRAF
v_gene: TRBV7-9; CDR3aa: ASRPRQANSGGTEAF
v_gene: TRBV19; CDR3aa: ASSDRDRGLYEQY
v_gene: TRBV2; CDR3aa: ASKKRVSGANVLT
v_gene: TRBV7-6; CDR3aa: ASSTRGPDTQY
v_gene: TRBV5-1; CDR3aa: ASSPDPTLAVEQF
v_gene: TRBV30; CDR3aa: AWSALSGRDDEQF
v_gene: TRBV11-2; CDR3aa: ASSLGSGRQNEQF
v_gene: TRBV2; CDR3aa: ASSEIETQY
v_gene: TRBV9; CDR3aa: ANNRLSGRGGYT
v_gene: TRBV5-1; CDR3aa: ASSLGSGDYEQY
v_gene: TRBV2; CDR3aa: ASTDFTYQETQY